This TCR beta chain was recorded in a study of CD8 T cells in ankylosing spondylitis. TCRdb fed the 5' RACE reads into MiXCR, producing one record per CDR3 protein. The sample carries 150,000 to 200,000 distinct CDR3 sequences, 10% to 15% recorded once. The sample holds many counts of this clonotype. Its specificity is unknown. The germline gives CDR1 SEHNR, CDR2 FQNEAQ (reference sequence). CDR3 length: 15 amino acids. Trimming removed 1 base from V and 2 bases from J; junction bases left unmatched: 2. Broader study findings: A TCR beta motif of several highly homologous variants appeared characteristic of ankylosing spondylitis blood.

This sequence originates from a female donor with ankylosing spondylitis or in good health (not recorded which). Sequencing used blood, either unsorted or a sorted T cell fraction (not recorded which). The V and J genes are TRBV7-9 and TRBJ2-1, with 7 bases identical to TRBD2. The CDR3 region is CASSLVSGAYNEQFF. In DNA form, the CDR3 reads TGTGCCAGCAGCTTAGTGAGCGGGGCCTACAATGAGCAGTTCTTC.